These T cell receptor beta chains were read from a single sample in a study of response to subunit inactivated influenza vaccine. TCRdb re-called the RT-PCR reads through MiXCR, storing one row per CDR3 protein. The profile shows more than 700,000 distinct CDR3 sequences, less than 25% of them singletons. This sample comprised PBMCs from blood, obtained 5 to 6 days after vaccination. These receptors were collected from a man in his fifties who received an inactivated influenza vaccine. Each CDR3 is given with its conserved first and last residue. Each record gives: CDR3 length, clone size, J gene, V gene, D gene, CDR3 protein, CDR3 DNA. The D gene is left open where the match is weak. Size tells how often a clone was seen (once, few, many) or the class of an expanded clone, and some rows leave it out.

14	NA	TRBJ2-1	TRBV30	NA	CAWSTYTSGDEQFF	TGTGCCTGGAGTACTTACACTAGTGGCGATGAGCAGTTCTTC
15	NA	TRBJ2-3	TRBV5-1	NA	CASSLSKLSTDTQYF	TGCGCCAGCAGCTTATCAAAATTGAGCACAGATACGCAGTATTTT
14	NA	TRBJ2-7	TRBV15	TRBD1	CATSTDTGAYEQYF	TGTGCCACCAGTACAGATACAGGGGCCTACGAGCAGTACTTC
14	many	TRBJ2-2	TRBV12-3/TRBV12-4	NA	CASSPLGQGGELFF	TGTGCCAGCAGTCCGCTCGGGCAAGGCGGGGAGCTGTTTTTT
17	few	TRBJ2-6	TRBV6-2/TRBV6-3	NA	CASSYPDLLRGANVLTF	TGTGCCAGCAGTTATCCGGACCTTCTCAGAGGGGCCAACGTCCTGACTTTC
15	NA	TRBJ2-1	TRBV20-1	NA	CSARAPSSSYNEQFF	TGCAGTGCTAGAGCTCCATCGAGCTCCTACAATGAGCAGTTCTTC
11	few	TRBJ2-1	TRBV29-1	NA	CSVVRDGEQFF	TGCAGCGTTGTGAGGGATGGAGAGCAGTTCTTC
16	few	TRBJ2-1	TRBV11-2	NA	CASRREGPSSYNEQFF	TGTGCCAGCAGGAGAGAAGGGCCTAGCTCCTACAATGAGCAGTTCTTC
15	many	TRBJ1-1	TRBV29-1	NA	CSVLIRYWDDTEAFF	TGCAGCGTTTTGATTAGATATTGGGACGACACTGAAGCTTTCTTT
14	NA	TRBJ2-7	TRBV6-2/TRBV6-3	NA	CASSYSAGTYEQYF	TGTGCCAGCAGTTACTCAGCAGGAACCTACGAGCAGTACTTC
19	NA	TRBJ1-5	TRBV6-1	TRBD1	CASSRRSIDRGGSNQPQHF	TGTGCCAGCAGCCGCCGATCAATAGACAGGGGTGGTAGCAATCAGCCCCAGCATTTT
15	NA	TRBJ2-1	TRBV5-1	TRBD1	CASSDRDRTYNEQCF	TGCGCCAGCAGCGACCGGGACAGAACCTACAATGAGCAGTGCTTC
16	NA	TRBJ2-2	TRBV3-1	NA	CASSLTSGRGTGELFF	TGTGCCAGCAGCCTCACCAGTGGTAGGGGGACCGGGGAGCTGTTTTTT
14	many	TRBJ2-3	TRBV7-2	NA	CASSLGNTVDTQYF	TGTGCCAGCAGCTTGGGGAATACGGTGGATACGCAGTATTTT
15	once	TRBJ2-1	TRBV29-1	NA	CSVMGEGLAYNEQFF	TGCAGCGTTATGGGTGAGGGGTTGGCCTACAATGAGCAGTTCTTC
15	NA	TRBJ1-5	TRBV7-9	NA	CASSFDQGISQPQHF	TGTGCCAGCAGCTTTGATCAGGGTATCAGTCAGCCCCAGCATTTT
16	NA	TRBJ2-3	TRBV7-2	NA	CASSLFPGALTDTQYF	TGTGCCAGCAGCTTATTTCCGGGGGCGCTGACAGATACGCAGTATTTT
13	NA	TRBJ2-1	TRBV28	NA	CASSLSNGFSPFF	TGTGCCAGCAGTTTATCCAACGGATTCTCCCCGTTCTTC
13	many	TRBJ2-5	TRBV12-3/TRBV12-4	NA	CASSWTSQETQYF	TGTGCCAGCAGTTGGACTTCCCAAGAGACCCAGTACTTC
14	NA	TRBJ2-7	TRBV12-3/TRBV12-4	NA	CASARQQAYYEQYF	TGTGCCAGCGCCCGACAGCAGGCTTACTACGAGCAGTACTTC
13	NA	TRBJ1-1	TRBV20-1	NA	CSAPRASYTEAFF	TGCAGTGCTCCGCGGGCCTCATACACTGAAGCTTTCTTT
14	NA	TRBJ2-1	TRBV3-1	NA	CASSPSAGLNEQFF	TGTGCCAGCAGCCCTTCGGCCGGCCTCAATGAGCAGTTCTTC
16	many	TRBJ2-3	TRBV5-1	NA	CASSLVLAEGLDTQYF	TGCGCCAGCAGCTTGGTGCTAGCAGAAGGGTTAGATACGCAGTATTTT